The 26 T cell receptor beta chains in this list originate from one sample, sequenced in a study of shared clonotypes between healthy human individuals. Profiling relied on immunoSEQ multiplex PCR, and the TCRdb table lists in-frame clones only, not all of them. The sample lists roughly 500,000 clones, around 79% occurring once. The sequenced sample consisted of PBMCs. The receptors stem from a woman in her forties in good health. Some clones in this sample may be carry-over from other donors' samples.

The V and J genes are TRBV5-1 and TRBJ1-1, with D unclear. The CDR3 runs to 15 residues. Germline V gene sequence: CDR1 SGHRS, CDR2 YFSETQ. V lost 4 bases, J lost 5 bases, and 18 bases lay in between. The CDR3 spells CASSATPRAGTEAFF. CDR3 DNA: TGCGCCAGCAGCGCTACCCCGAGGGCGGGAACTGAAGCTTTCTTT. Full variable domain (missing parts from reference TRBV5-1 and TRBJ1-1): KAGVTQTPRYLIKTRGQQVTLSCSPISGHRSVSWYQQTPGQGLQFLFEYFSETQRNKGNFPGRFSGRQFSNSRSEMNVSTLELGDSALYLCASSATPRAGTEAFFGQGTRLTVV.

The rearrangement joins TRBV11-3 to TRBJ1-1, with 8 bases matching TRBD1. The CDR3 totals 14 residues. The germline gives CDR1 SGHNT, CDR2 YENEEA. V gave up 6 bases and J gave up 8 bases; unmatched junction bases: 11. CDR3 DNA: TGTGCCAGCAGGAAGACAGGGGCCCGAGGGGAAGCTTTCTTT. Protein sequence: CASRKTGARGEAFF.

The CDR3 loop reads CASSLPRQGVYGYTF. CDR3 in DNA: TGTGCCAGCAGTTTACCACGACAGGGAGTCTATGGCTACACCTTC. V gene TRBV27 combines with J gene TRBJ1-2, with TRBD1 matching 7 bases. V lost 2 bases, J lost 4 bases, and 7 bases stayed unmatched. There are 15 residues in the CDR3. CDR1 is MNHEY and CDR2 is SMNVEV in the germline V gene (reference sequence).

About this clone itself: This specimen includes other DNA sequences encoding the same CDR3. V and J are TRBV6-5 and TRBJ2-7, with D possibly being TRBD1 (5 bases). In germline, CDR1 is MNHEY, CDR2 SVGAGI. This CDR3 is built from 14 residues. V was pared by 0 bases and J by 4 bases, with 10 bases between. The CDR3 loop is CASSYSAGPYEQYF. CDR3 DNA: TGTGCCAGCAGTTACTCGGCAGGGCCTTACGAGCAGTACTTC.

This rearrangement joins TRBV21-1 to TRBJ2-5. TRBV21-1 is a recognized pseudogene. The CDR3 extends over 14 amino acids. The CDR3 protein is CASSKTEDGETQYF. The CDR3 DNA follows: TGTGCCAGCAGCAAAACCGAGGACGGGGAGACCCAGTACTTC.

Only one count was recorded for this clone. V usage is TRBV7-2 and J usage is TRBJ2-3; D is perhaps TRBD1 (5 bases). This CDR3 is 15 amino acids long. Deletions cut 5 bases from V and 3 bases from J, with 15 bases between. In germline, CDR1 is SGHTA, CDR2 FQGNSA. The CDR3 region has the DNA TGTGCCAGCAGCCCCGACAGCCTCGGGACAGATACGCAGTATTTT. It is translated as CASSPDSLGTDTQYF.

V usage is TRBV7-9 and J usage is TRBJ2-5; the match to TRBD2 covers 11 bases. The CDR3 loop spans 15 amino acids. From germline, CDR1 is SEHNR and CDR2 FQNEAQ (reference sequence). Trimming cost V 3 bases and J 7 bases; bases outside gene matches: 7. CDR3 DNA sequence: TGTGCCAGCAGCTTTACTAGCGGGAGCTTGGGGACCCAGTACTTC. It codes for CASSFTSGSLGTQYF.

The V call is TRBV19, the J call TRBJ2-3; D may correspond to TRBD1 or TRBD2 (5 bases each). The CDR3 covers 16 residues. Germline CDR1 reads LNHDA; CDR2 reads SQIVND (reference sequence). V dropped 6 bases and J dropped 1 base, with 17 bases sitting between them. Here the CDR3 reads CASSPAQDFRTDTQYF. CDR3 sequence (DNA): TGTGCCAGTAGCCCGGCACAGGACTTCCGCACAGATACGCAGTATTTT.

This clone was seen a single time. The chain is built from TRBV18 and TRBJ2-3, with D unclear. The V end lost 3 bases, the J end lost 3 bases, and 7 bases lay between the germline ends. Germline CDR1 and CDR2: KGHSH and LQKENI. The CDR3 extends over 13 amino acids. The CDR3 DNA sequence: TGTGCCAGCTCACCGGGCCTTACAGATACGCAGTATTTT. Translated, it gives CASSPGLTDTQYF.

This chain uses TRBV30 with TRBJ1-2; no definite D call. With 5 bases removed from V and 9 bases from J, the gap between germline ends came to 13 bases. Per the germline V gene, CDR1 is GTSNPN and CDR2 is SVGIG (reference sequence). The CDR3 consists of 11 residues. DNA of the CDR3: TGTGCCTGGGGTGACAAGTATAGCTACACCTTC. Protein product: CAWGDKYSYTF.

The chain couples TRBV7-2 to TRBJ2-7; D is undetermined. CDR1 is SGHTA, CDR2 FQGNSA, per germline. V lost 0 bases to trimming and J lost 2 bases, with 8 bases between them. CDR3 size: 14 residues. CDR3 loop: CASSLARGTYEQYF. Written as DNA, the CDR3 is TGTGCCAGCAGCTTAGCGCGCGGTACCTACGAGCAGTACTTC.

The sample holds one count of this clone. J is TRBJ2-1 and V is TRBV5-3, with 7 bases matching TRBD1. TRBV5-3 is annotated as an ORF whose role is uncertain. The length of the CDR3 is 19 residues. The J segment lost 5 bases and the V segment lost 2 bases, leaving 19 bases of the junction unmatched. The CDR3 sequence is CARSFRQGWETTRDNEQFF. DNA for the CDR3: TGTGCCAGAAGCTTCCGACAGGGCTGGGAGACTACTCGGGACAATGAGCAGTTCTTC.

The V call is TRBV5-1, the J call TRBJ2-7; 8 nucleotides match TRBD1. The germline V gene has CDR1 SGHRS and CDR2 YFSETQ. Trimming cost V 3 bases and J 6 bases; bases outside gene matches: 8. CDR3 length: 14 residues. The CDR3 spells CASSSGQEWGEQYF. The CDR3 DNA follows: TGCGCCAGCAGCTCGGGACAGGAGTGGGGCGAGCAGTACTTC.

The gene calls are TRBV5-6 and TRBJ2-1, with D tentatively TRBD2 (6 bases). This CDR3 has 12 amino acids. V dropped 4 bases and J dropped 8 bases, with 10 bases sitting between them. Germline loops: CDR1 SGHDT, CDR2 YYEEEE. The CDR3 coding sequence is TGTGCCAGCAGCGGCGGGACCCATGAGCAGTTCTTC. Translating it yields CASSGGTHEQFF.

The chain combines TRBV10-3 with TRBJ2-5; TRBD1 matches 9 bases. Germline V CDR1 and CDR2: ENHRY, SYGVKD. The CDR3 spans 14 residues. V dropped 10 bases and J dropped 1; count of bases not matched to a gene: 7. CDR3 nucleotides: TGTGCCACCGCCGGGACAGGGTTCCAAGAGACCCAGTACTTC. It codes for CATAGTGFQETQYF.

CDR3 sequence: CASSLGLAEGTDTQYF. In nucleotides, the CDR3 is TGTGCCAGCAGCTTAGGACTAGCGGAGGGCACAGATACGCAGTATTTT. The chain has TRBV11-2 and TRBJ2-3, with 9 bases that match TRBD2. From germline, CDR1 is SGHAT and CDR2 FQNNGV. The CDR3 is made up of 16 amino acids. J lost 1 base, V lost 1 base, and 3 bases had no gene match. The full variable domain, in which reference TRBV11-2 and TRBJ2-3 provide the parts outside the CDR3, is EAGVAQSPRYKIIEKRQSVAFWCNPISGHATLYWYQQILGQGPKLLIQFQNNGVVDDSQLPKDRFSAERLKGVDSTLKIQPAKLEDSAVYLCASSLGLAEGTDTQYFGPGTRLTVL.

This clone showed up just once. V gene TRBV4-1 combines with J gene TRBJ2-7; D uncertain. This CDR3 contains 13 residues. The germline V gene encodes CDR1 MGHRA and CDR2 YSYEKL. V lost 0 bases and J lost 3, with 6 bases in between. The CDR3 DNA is TGCGCCAGCAGCCAAGATATCGGCTACGAGCAGTACTTC. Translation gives CASSQDIGYEQYF.

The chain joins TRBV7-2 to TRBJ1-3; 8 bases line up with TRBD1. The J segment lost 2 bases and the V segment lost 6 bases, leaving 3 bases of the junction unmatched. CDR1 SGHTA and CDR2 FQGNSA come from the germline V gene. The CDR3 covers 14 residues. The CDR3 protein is CASRIQGAGNTIYF. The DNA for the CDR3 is TGTGCCAGCAGAATACAGGGGGCTGGAAACACCATATATTTT.

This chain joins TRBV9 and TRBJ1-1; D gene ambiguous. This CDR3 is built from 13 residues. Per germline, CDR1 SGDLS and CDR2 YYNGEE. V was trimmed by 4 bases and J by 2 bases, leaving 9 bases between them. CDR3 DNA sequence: TGTGCCAGCAGCCCGACCACAAACACTGAAGCTTTCTTT. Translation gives CASSPTTNTEAFF.

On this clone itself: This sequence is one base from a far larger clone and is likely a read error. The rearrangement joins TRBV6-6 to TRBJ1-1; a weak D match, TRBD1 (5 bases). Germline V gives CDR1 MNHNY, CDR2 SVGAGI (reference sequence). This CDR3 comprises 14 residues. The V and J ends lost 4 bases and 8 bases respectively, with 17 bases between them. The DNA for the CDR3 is TGTGCCAGCAGTTGGATACTGGGGGTTGGGGAAGCTTTCTTT. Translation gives CASSWILGVGEAFF.

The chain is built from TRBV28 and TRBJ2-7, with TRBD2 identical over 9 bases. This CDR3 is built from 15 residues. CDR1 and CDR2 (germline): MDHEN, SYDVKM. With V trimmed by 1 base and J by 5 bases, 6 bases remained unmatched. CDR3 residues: CASSLFSGRIDEQYF. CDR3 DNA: TGTGCCAGCAGTTTATTTAGCGGGAGAATCGACGAGCAGTACTTC.

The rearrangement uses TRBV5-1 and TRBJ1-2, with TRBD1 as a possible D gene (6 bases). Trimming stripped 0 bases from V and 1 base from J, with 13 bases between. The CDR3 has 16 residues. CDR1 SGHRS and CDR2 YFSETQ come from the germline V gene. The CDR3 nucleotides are TGCGCCAGCAGCTTGGCCAGGTCAGGGGTTAACTATGGCTACACCTTC. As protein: CASSLARSGVNYGYTF.

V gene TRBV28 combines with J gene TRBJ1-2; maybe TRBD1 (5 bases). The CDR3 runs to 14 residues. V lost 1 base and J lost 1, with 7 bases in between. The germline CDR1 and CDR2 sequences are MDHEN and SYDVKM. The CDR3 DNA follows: TGTGCCAGCAGTTTATTGGGGGATAACTATGGCTACACCTTC. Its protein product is CASSLLGDNYGYTF.

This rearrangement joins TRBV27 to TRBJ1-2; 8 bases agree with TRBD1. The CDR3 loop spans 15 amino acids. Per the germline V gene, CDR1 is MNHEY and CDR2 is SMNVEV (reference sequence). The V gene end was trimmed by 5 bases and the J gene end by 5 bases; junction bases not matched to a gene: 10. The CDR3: CASSLVSGGEYGYTF. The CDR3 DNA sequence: TGTGCCAGCAGTCTAGTGTCAGGGGGCGAGTATGGCTACACCTTC.

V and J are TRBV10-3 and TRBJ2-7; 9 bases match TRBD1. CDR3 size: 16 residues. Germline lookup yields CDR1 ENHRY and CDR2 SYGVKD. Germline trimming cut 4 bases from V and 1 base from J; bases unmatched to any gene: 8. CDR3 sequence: CAISAQTGGASYEQYF. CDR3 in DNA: TGTGCCATCAGTGCGCAGACAGGGGGAGCATCCTACGAGCAGTACTTC.

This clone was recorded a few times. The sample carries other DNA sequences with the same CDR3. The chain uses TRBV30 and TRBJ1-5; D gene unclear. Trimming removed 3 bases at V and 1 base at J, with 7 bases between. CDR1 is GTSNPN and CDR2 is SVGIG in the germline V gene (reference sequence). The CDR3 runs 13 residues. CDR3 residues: CAWSLGSNQPQHF. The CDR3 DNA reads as TGTGCCTGGAGCCTTGGGAGCAATCAGCCCCAGCATTTT.